A selection of T cell receptor beta chains follows, all from one sample in a study of identical twins. A single record per CDR3 protein comes from TCRdb applying MiXCR to the 5' RACE reads. The data hold approximately 500,000 distinct CDR3 sequences, with more than 20% observed a single time. A further study also used this sample, focusing on T cells expressing NK-cell markers.

The sequencing sample was made of CD4+ T cells sorted from blood. Receptors were obtained from a woman aged 18-29 years in good health. Each CDR3 is given with its conserved first and last residue.

TRBJ2-1	TRBV20-1	CSARGWASYNEQFF
TRBJ2-7	TRBV7-6	CASSRDRDGPYEQYF
TRBJ2-3	TRBV6-1	CASSLTVMDTQYF
TRBJ2-5	TRBV5-1	CASSLRGTHLRETQYF
TRBJ2-2	TRBV3-1	CASSHASGTGELFF
TRBJ2-3	TRBV5-6	CASSWKGTDTQYF
TRBJ2-1	TRBV5-1	CASSYRTSVYNEQFF
TRBJ1-1	TRBV20-1	CSAWTRQEAFF
TRBJ2-3	TRBV5-5	CASNNPVTTDTQYF
TRBJ2-1	TRBV7-2	CASSLGGQGGSEQFF
TRBJ2-2	TRBV12-3/TRBV12-4	CASSALEAGELFF
TRBJ2-3	TRBV20-1	CSARDWRGGAEDTQYF
TRBJ2-7	TRBV7-2	CASSLVGLSGEQYF
TRBJ2-2	TRBV7-8	CASSLVRVNTGELFF
TRBJ1-5	TRBV5-6	CASTTLGRGNQPQHF
TRBJ2-1	TRBV20-1	CSATRLAGNNEQFF
TRBJ2-1	TRBV15	CATSKLGEYNNEQFF
TRBJ2-6	TRBV6-2/TRBV6-3	CASLGLRGSGANVLTF
TRBJ2-3	TRBV7-8	CASSLSNLGGGTDTQYF
TRBJ2-1	TRBV12-3/TRBV12-4	CASSRTQGRAYNEQFF
TRBJ2-1	TRBV20-1	CSALLAGPYNEQFF
TRBJ2-2	TRBV9	CASSVSGGANTGELFF
TRBJ2-6	TRBV10-1	CASKDGGQDNVLTF
TRBJ1-2	TRBV20-1	CSGFDSSNYGYTF
TRBJ1-6	TRBV12-3/TRBV12-4	CASSYHTNVNSPLHF
TRBJ2-1	TRBV5-1	CASSRDRSSYNEQFF
TRBJ2-3	TRBV20-1	CSATTSYTDTQYF
TRBJ1-1	TRBV7-2	CASSATRWNTEAFF
TRBJ1-2	TRBV7-9	CASSLTRGQYGYTF
TRBJ1-3	TRBV15	CATRAGNTIYF
TRBJ1-2	TRBV3-1	CASSPTTGSGGYTF
TRBJ2-3	TRBV28	CASSLSRDRVRDTQYF
TRBJ2-2	TRBV5-1	CASSLADTGELFF
TRBJ1-1	TRBV20-1	CSAIPADRDRGWYTEAFF
TRBJ1-1	TRBV2	CASTMDQNTEAFF
TRBJ2-3	TRBV18	CASSPPTSGGATDTQYF
TRBJ1-1	TRBV20-1	CSAREGSAEAFF